The clone carrying this TCR beta chain was seen ten or more times. Antigen: not known. The sample originates from a study of response to subunit inactivated influenza vaccine. Findings and limits, study-wide: It was the authors' suggestion that each seasonal influenza vaccination recruits few new T cells.

This CDR3 region has 13 residues. The V end lost 3 bases, the J end lost 2 bases, and 7 bases lay between the germline ends. Germline CDR1 reads MGHRA; CDR2 reads YSYEKL. TCRdb re-called the RT-PCR reads with MiXCR, one entry per CDR3 protein. In the table there are hundreds of thousands of distinct CDR3 sequences, 14% of which are singletons. The rearrangement uses TRBV4-1 and TRBJ1-2; D remains unclear. The TCR sequence derives from a man between 50 and 59 years old who received an inactivated influenza vaccine. Sequencing used PBMCs from blood, obtained approximately 15 days before vaccination. CDR3 DNA sequence: TGCGCCAGCAGCCAGGAACTCAACTATGGCTACACCTTC. Its protein product is CASSQELNYGYTF.